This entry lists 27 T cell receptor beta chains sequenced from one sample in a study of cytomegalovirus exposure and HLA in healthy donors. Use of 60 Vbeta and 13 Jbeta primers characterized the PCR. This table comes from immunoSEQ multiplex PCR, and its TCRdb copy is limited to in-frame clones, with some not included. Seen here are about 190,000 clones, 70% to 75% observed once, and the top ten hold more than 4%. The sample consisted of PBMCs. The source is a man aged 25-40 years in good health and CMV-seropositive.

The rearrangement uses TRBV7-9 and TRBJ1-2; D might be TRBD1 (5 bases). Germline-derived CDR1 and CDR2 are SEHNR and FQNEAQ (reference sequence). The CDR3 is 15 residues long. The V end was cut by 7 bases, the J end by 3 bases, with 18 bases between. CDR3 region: CASTAGGGVYYGYTF. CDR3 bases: TGTGCCAGCACCGCCGGGGGGGGAGTGTACTATGGCTACACCTTC. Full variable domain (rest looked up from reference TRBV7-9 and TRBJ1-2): DTGVSQNPRHKITKRGQNVTFRCDPISEHNRLYWYRQTLGQGPEFLTYFQNEAQLEKSRLLSDRFSAERPKGSFSTLEIQRTEQGDSAMYLCASTAGGGVYYGYTFGSGTRLTVV.

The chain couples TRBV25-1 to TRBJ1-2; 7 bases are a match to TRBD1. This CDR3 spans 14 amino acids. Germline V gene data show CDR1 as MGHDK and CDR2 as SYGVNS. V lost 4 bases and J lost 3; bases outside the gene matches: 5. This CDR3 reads CASSGTGLDYGYTF. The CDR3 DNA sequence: TGTGCCAGCAGTGGGACAGGTTTGGACTATGGCTACACCTTC.

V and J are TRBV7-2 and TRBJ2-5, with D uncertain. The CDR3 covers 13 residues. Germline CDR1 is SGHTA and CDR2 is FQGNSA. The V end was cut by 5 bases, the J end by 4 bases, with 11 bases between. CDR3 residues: CASSLSWRETQYF. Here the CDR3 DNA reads TGTGCCAGCAGCCTTAGCTGGCGAGAGACCCAGTACTTC.

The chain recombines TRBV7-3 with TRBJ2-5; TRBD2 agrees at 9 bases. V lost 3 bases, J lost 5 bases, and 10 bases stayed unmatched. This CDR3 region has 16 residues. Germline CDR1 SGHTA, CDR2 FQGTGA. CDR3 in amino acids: CASSFSGRTIGETQYF. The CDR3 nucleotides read TGTGCCAGCAGCTTCAGCGGGAGGACTATAGGTGAGACCCAGTACTTC.

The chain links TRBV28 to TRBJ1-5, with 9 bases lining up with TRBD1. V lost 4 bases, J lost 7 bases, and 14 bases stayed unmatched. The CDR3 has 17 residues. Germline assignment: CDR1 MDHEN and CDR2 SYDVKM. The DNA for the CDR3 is TGTGCCAGCAGTTCCGGAGCCGGGACAGGGAGGGAACAGCCCCAGCATTTT. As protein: CASSSGAGTGREQPQHF.

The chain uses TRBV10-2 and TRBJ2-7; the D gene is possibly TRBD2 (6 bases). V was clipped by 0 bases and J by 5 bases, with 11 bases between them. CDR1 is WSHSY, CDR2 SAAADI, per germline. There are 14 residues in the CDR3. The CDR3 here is CASSESGLINEQYF. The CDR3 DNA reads TGCGCCAGCAGTGAGTCGGGACTGATAAACGAGCAGTACTTC.

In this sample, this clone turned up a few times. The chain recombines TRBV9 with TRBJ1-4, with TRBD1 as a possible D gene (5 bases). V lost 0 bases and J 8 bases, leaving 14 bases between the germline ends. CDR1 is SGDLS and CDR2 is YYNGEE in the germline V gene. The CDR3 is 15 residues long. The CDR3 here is CASSVGDSSREKLFF. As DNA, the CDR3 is TGTGCCAGCAGCGTAGGGGACTCAAGTAGAGAAAAACTGTTTTTT.

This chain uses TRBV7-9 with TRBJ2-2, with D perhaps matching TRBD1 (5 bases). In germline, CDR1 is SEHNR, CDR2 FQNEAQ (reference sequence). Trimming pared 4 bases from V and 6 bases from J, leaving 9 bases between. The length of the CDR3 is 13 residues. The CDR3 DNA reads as TGTGCCAGCAGCTCTACAGGCGCCGGGGAGCTGTTTTTT. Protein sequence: CASSSTGAGELFF.

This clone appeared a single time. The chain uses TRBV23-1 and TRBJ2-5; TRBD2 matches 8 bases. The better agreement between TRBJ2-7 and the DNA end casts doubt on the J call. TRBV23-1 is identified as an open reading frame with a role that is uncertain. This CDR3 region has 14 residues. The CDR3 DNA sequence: TGCGCCACCCACTCCTCGGGAGGGAAGGACGAGCAGTACTTC. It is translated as CATHSSGGKDEQYF.

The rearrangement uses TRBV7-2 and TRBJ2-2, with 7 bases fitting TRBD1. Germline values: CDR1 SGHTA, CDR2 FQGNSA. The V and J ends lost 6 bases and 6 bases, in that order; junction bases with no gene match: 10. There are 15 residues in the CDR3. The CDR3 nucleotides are TGTGCCAGCAGTAAAACAGGGGTATTCGCCGGGGAGCTGTTTTTT. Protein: CASSKTGVFAGELFF.

This chain's CDR3 is CASSVGVVGRGGPETQYF. The CDR3 region has the DNA TGTGCCAGCAGCGTAGGGGTCGTAGGGCGGGGGGGCCCTGAGACCCAGTACTTC. The J gene is TRBJ2-5, the V gene TRBV9; 9 bases map to TRBD2. The junction had 14 bases not matched to a gene; V was cut back by 0 bases and J by 5 bases. From germline, CDR1 is SGDLS and CDR2 YYNGEE. The CDR3 has 18 residues.

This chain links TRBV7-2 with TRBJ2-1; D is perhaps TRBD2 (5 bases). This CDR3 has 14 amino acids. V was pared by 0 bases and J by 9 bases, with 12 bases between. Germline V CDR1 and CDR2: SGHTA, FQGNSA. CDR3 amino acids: CASSLAHSRVEQFF. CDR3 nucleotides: TGTGCCAGCAGCTTAGCGCACTCGCGGGTTGAGCAGTTCTTC. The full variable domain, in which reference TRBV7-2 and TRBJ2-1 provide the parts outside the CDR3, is GAGVSQSPSNKVTEKGKDVELRCDPISGHTALYWYRQSLGQGLEFLIYFQGNSAPDKSGLPSDRFSAERTGGSVSTLTIQRTQQEDSAVYLCASSLAHSRVEQFFGPGTRLTVL.

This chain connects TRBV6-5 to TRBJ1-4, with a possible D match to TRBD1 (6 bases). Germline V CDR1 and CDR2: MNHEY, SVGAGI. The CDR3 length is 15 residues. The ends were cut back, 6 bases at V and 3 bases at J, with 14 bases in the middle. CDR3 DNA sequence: TGTGCCAGCAGAGAACAGGGTTGGGCTAATGAAAAACTGTTTTTT. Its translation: CASREQGWANEKLFF.

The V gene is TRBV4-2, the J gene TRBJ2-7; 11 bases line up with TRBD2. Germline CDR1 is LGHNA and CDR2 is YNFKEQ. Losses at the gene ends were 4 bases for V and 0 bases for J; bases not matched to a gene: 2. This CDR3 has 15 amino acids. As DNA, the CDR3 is TGTGCCAGCAGCCCGGGACTAGCGGCCTCCTACGAGCAGTACTTC. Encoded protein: CASSPGLAASYEQYF.

CDR3 region: CASSLSGVEQYF. DNA of the CDR3: TGTGCCAGCAGTTTATCCGGAGTCGAGCAGTACTTC. The chain couples TRBV27 to TRBJ2-5; D not certain. The end of the DNA aligns better with TRBJ2-7, so the J call may be wrong. The germline gives CDR1 MNHEY, CDR2 SMNVEV (reference sequence). This CDR3 is built from 12 residues.

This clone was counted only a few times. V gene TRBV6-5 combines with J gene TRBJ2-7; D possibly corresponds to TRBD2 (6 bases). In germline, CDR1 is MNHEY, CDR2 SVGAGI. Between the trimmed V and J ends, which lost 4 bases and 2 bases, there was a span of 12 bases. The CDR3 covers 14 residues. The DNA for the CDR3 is TGTGCCAGCAGTTCCCAAGCGGGTGCCTACGAGCAGTACTTC. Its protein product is CASSSQAGAYEQYF.

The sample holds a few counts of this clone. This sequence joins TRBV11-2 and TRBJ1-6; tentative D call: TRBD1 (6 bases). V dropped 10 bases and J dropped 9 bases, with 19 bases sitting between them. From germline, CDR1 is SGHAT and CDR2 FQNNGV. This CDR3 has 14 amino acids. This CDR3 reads CATRTEYLGSPLHF. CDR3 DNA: TGTGCCACCCGGACAGAATATTTGGGTTCACCCCTCCACTTT.

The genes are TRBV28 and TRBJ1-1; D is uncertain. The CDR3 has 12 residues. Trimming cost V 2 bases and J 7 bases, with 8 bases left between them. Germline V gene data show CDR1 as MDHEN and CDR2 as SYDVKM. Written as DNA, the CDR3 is TGTGCCAGCAGTTTAGGGCACAATGAAGCTTTCTTT. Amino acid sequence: CASSLGHNEAFF. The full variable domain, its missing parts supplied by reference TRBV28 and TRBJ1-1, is DVKVTQSSRYLVKRTGEKVFLECVQDMDHENMFWYRQDPGLGLRLIYFSYDVKMKEKGDIPEGYSVSREKKERFSLILESASTNQTSMYLCASSLGHNEAFFGQGTRLTVV.

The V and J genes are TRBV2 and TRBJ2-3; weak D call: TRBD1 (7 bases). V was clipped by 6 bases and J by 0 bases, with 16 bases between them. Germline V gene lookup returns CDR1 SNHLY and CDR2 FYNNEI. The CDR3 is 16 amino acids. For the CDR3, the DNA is TGTGCCAGCAGCCGCGGGACAGCTACTAGCACAGATACGCAGTATTTT. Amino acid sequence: CASSRGTATSTDTQYF. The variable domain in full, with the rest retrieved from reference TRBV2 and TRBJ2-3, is EPEVTQTPSHQVTQMGQEVILRCVPISNHLYFYWYRQILGQKVEFLVSFYNNEISEKSEIFDDQFSVERPDGSNFTLKIRSTKLEDSAMYFCASSRGTATSTDTQYFGPGTRLTVL.

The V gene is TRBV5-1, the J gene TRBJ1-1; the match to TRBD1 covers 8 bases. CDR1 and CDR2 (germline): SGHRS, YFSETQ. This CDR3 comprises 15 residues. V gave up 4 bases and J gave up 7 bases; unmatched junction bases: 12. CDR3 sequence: CASSLQGTGVREAFF. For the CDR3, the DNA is TGCGCCAGCAGCCTCCAGGGGACAGGAGTCCGTGAAGCTTTCTTT. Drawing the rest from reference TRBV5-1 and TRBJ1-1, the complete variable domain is KAGVTQTPRYLIKTRGQQVTLSCSPISGHRSVSWYQQTPGQGLQFLFEYFSETQRNKGNFPGRFSGRQFSNSRSEMNVSTLELGDSALYLCASSLQGTGVREAFFGQGTRLTVV.

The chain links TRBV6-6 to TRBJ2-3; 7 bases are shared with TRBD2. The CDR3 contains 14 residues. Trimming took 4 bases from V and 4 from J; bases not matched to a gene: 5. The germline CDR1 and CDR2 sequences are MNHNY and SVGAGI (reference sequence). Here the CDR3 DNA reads TGTGCCAGCAGTTTCGGACTAGATGCAGATACGCAGTATTTT. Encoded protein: CASSFGLDADTQYF.

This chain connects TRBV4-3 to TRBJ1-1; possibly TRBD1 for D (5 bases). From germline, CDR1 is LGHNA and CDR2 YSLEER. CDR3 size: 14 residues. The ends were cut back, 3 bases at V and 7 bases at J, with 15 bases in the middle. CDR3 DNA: TGCGCCAGCAGCCAGGCCCCGGGGGAGGGTGAAGCTTTCTTT. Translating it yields CASSQAPGEGEAFF.

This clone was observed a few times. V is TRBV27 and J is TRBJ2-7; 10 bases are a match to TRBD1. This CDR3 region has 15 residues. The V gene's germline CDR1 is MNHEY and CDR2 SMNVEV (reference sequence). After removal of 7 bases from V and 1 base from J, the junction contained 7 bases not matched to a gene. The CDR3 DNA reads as TGTGCCAGCACCCGTGCGGGACAGGGGTCCTACGAGCAGTACTTC. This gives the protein CASTRAGQGSYEQYF.

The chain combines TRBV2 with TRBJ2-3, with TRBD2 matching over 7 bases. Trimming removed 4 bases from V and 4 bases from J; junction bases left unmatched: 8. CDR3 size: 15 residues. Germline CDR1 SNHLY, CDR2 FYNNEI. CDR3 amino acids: CASSGNGRGADTQYF. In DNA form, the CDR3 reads TGTGCCAGCAGTGGTAACGGCCGGGGGGCAGATACGCAGTATTTT.

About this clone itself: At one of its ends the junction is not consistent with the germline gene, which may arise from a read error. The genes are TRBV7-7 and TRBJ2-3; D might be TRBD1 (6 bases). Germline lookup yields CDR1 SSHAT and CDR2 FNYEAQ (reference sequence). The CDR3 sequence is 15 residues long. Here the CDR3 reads CASSLTGTSADTQYF. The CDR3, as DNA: TGTGCTAGCAGCTTAACAGGGACGAGCGCAGATACGCAGTATTTT. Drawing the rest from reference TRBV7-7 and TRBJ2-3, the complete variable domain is GAGVSQSPRYKVTKRGQDVTLRCDPISSHATLYWYQQALGQGPEFLTYFNYEAQPDKSGLPSDRFSAERPEGSISTLTIQRTEQRDSAMYRCASSLTGTSADTQYFGPGTRLTVL.

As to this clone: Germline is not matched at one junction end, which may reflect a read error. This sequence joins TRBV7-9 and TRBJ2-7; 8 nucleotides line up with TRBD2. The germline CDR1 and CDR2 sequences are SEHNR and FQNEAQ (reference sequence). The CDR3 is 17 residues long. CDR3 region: CSSSLAGTSGSSYEQYF. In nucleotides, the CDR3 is TGTTCCAGCAGCTTAGCGGGTACTAGCGGCAGCTCCTACGAGCAGTACTTC.

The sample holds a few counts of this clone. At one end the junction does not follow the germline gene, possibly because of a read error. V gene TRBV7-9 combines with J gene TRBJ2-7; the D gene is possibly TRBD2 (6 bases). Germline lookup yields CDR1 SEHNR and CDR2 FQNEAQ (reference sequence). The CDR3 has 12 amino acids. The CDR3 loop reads CSSSYQAGSKYF. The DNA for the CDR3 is TGTTCCAGCAGCTACCAGGCGGGATCGAAGTACTTC.